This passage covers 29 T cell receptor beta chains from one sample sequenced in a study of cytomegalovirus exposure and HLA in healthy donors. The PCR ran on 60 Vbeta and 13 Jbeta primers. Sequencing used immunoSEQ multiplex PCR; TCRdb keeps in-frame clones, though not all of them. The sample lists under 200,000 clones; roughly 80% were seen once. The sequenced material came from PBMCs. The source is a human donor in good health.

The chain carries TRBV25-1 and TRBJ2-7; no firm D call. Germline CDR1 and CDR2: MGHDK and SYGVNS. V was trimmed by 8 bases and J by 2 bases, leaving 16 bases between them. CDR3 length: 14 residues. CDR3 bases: TGTGCCAGCGAAGAGAATAGAAATACCTACGAGCAGTACTTC. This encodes CASEENRNTYEQYF.

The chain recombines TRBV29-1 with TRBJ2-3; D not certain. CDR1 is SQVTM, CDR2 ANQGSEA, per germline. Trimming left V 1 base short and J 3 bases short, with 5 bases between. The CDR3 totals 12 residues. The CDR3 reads CSVEVQTDTQYF. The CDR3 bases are TGCAGCGTTGAAGTCCAGACAGATACGCAGTATTTT.

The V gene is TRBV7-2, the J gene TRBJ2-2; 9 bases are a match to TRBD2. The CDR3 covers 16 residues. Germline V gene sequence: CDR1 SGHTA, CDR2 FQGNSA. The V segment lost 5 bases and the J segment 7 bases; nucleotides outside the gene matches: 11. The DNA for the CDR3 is TGTGCCAGCAGCGAAAGACTAGCGGTGAACCTCGGGGAGCTGTTTTTT. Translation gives CASSERLAVNLGELFF.

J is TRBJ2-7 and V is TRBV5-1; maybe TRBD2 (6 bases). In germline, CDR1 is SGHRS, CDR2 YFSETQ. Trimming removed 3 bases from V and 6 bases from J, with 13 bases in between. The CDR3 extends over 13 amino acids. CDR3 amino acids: CASSSGSGGEQYF. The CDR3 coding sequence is TGCGCCAGCAGCTCGGGCTCCGGGGGCGAGCAGTACTTC.

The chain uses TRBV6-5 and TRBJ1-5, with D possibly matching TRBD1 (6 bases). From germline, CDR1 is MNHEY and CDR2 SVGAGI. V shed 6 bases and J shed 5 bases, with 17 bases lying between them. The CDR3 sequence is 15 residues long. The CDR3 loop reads CASSPGQRAYQPQHF. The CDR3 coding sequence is TGTGCCAGCAGCCCCGGACAGAGAGCATATCAGCCCCAGCATTTT.

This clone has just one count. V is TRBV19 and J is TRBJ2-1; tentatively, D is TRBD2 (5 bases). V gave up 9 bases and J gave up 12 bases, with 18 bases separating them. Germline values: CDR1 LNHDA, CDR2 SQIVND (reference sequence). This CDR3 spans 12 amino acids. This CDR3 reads CASAGPFKVQFF. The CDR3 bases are TGTGCCAGCGCGGGCCCCTTTAAGGTGCAGTTCTTC.

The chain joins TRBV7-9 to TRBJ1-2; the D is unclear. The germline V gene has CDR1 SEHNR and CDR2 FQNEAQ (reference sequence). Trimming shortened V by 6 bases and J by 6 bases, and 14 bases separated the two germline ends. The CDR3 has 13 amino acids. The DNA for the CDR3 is TGTGCCAGCAGTCGACTGGCTTTTGATGGCTACACCTTC. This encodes CASSRLAFDGYTF.

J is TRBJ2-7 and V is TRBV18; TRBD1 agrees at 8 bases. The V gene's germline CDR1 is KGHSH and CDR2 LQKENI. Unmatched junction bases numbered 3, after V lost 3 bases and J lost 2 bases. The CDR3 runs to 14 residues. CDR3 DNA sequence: TGTGCCAGCTCACCTTACAGGGGGACCTACGAGCAGTACTTC. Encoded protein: CASSPYRGTYEQYF.

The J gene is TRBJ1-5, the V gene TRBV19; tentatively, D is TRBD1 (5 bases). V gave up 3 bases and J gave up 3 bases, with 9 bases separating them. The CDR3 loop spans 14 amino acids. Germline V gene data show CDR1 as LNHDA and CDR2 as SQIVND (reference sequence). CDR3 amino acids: CASSIETDNQPQHF. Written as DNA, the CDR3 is TGTGCCAGTAGTATCGAGACAGACAATCAGCCCCAGCATTTT.

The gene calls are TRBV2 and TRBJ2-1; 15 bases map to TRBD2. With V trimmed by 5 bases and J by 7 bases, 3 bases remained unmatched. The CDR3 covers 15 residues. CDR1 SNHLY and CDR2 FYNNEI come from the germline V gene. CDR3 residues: CASSRGLAGGNEQFF. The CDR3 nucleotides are TGTGCCAGCAGTAGGGGACTAGCGGGGGGTAATGAGCAGTTCTTC.

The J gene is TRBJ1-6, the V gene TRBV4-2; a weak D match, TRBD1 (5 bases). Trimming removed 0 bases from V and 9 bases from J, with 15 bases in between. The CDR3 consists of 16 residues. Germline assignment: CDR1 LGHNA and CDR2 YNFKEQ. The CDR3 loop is CASSQDLGKGRSPLHF. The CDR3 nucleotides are TGTGCCAGCAGCCAAGATCTGGGGAAGGGGCGTTCACCCCTCCACTTT.

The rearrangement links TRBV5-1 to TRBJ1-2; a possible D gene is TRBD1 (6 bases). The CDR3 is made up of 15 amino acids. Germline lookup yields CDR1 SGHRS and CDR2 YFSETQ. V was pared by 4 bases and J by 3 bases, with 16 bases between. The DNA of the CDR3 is TGCGCCAGCAGCACCCGGCGACAGGATGACTATGGCTACACCTTC. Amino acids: CASSTRRQDDYGYTF.

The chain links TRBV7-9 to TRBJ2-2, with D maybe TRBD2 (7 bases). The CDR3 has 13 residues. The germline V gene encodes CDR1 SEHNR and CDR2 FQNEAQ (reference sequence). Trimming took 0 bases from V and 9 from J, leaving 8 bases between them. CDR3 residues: CASSLAGGRELFF. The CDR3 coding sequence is TGTGCCAGCAGCTTAGCCGGGGGGCGGGAGCTGTTTTTT.

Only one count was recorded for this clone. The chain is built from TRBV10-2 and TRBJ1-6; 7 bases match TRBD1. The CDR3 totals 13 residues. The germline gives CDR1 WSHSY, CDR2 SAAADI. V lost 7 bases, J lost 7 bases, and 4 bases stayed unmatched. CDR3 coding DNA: TGCGCCAGCACCACGACAGGGAATTCACCCCTCCACTTT. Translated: CASTTTGNSPLHF.

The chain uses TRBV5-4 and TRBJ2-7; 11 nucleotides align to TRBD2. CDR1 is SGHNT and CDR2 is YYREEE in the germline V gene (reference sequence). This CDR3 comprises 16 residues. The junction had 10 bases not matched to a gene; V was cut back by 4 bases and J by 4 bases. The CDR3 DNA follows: TGTGCCAGCAGCCGAGGCACTAGCGGGGGAGAATACGAGCAGTACTTC. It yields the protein CASSRGTSGGEYEQYF.

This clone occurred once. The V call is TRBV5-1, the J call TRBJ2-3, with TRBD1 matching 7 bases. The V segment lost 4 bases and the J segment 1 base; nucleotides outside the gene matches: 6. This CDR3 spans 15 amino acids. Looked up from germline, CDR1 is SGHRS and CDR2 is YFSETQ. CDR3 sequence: CASSPGDRGTDTQYF. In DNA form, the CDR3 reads TGCGCCAGCAGCCCAGGGGACAGAGGCACAGATACGCAGTATTTT.

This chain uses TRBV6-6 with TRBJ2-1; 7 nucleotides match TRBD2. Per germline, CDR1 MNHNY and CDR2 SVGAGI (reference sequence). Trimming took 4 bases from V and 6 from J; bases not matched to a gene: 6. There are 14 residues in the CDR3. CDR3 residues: CASSSSGVGNEQFF. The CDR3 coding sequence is TGTGCCAGCAGTTCAAGCGGGGTAGGCAATGAGCAGTTCTTC.

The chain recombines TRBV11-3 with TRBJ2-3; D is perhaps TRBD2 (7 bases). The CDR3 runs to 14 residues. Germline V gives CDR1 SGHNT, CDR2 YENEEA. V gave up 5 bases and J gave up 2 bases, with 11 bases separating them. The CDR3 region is CASSRGGVTDTQYF. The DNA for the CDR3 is TGTGCCAGCAGCAGAGGGGGGGTCACAGATACGCAGTATTTT. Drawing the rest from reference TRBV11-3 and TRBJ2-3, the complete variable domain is EAGVVQSPRYKIIEKKQPVAFWCNPISGHNTLYWYLQNLGQGPELLIRYENEEAVDDSQLPKDRFSAERLKGVDSTLKIQPAELGDSAVYLCASSRGGVTDTQYFGPGTRLTVL.

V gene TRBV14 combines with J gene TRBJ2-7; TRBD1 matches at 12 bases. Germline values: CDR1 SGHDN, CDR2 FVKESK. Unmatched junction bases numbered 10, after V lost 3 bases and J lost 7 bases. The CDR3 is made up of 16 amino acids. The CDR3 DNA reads TGTGCCAGCAGCCACCCTTGGGGACAGGGGGCGCGGGAGCAGTACTTC. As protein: CASSHPWGQGAREQYF.

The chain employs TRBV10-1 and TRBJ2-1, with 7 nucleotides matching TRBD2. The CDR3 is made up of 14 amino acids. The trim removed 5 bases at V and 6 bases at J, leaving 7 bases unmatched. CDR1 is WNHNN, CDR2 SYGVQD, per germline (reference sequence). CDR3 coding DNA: TGCGCCAGCAGTTCGCGGCTAGCGGTCAATGAGCAGTTCTTC. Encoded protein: CASSSRLAVNEQFF.

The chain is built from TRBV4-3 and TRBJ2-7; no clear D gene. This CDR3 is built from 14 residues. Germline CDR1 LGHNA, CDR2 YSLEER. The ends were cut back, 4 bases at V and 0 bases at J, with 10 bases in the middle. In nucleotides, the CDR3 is TGCGCCAGCAGCCCCCAGGATTCCTCCTACGAGCAGTACTTC. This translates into CASSPQDSSYEQYF.

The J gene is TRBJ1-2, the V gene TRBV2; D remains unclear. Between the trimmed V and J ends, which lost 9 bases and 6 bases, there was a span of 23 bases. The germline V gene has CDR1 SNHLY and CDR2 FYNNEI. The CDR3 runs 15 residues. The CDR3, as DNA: TGTGCCAGTCACGAAGGCGGGATGTCAGCGGATGGCTACACCTTC. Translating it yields CASHEGGMSADGYTF.

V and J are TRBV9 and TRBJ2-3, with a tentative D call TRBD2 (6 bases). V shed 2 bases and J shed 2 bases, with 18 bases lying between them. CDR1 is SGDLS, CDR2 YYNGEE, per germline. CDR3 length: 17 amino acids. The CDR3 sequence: CASSVPLGLANTDTQYF. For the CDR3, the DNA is TGTGCCAGCAGCGTCCCCCTTGGGCTAGCGAACACAGATACGCAGTATTTT.

CDR3 DNA sequence: TGCGCCAGCAGCCAAGGACAGGGTGATCAGCCCCAGCATTTT. It is translated as CASSQGQGDQPQHF. The chain employs TRBV4-1 and TRBJ1-5, with TRBD1 matching 7 bases. Germline V gene sequence: CDR1 MGHRA, CDR2 YSYEKL. The ends lost 1 base at V and 5 bases at J; junction bases unmatched: 2. The CDR3 is made up of 14 amino acids.

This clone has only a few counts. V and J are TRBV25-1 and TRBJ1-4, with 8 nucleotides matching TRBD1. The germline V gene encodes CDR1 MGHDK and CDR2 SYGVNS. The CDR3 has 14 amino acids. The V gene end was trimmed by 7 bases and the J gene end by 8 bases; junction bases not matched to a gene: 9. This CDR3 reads CASTRQGPGEKLFF. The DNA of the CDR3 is TGTGCCAGCACTAGACAGGGGCCAGGGGAAAAACTGTTTTTT.

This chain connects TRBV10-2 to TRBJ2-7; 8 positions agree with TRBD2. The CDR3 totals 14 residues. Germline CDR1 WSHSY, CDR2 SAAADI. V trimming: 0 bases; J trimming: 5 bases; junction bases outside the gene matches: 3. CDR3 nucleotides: TGCGCCAGCAGTGAGTCCGGGGGGGCGGACGAGCAGTACTTC. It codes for CASSESGGADEQYF.

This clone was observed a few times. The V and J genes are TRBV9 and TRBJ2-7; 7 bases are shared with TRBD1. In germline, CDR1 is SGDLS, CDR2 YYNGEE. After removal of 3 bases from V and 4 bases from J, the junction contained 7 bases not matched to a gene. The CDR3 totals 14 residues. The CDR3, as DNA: TGTGCCAGCAGCGAGTCCGGGACAGAGTACGAGCAGTACTTC. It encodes CASSESGTEYEQYF. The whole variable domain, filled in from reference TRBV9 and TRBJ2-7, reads DSGVTQTPKHLITATGQRVTLRCSPRSGDLSVYWYQQSLDQGLQFLIQYYNGEERAKGNILERFSAQQFPDLHSELNLSSLELGDSALYFCASSESGTEYEQYFGPGTRLTVT.

CDR3 coding DNA: TGTGCCAGCAGCTCCACCCGAGGGGGGAGGGGCAACAATCAGCCCCAGCATTTT. This sequence encodes CASSSTRGGRGNNQPQHF. The V gene is TRBV11-2, the J gene TRBJ1-5; TRBD1 might be the D (6 bases). Looked up from germline, CDR1 is SGHAT and CDR2 is FQNNGV. Deletions cut 4 bases from V and 3 bases from J, with 22 bases between. The CDR3 covers 18 residues.

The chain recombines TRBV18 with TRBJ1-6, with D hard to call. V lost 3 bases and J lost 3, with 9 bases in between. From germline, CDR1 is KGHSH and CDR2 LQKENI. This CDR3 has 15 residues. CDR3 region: CASSPQQVYNSPLHF. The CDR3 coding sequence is TGTGCCAGCTCACCCCAGCAGGTCTATAATTCACCCCTCCACTTT.